The 15 T cell receptor beta chains below come from one sample, sequenced in a study of cytomegalovirus exposure and HLA in healthy donors. 60 Vbeta and 13 Jbeta primers were used in PCR. The table came from immunoSEQ multiplex PCR; TCRdb's copy has only in-frame clones and leaves some out. Of more than 150,000 clones in the sample, roughly 87% were seen once. The sample was PBMCs. The receptors derive from a girl under three years old in good health and CMV-seronegative.

This sequence joins TRBV5-1 and TRBJ1-2; possible D gene TRBD1, 5 bases. Germline V gene data show CDR1 as SGHRS and CDR2 as YFSETQ. The CDR3 runs to 15 residues. V lost 0 bases, J lost 6 bases, and 15 bases lay in between. CDR3 sequence (DNA): TGCGCCAGCAGCTTGGCCGGAAACCCGGGGGATGGCTACACCTTC. Protein product: CASSLAGNPGDGYTF.

CDR3 in amino acids: CASSGAVTTGELFF. The CDR3 DNA follows: TGTGCCAGCAGCGGAGCGGTAACCACCGGGGAGCTGTTTTTT. The chain is built from TRBV9 and TRBJ2-2; D possibly corresponds to TRBD2 (5 bases). There are 14 residues in the CDR3. The V gene lost 3 bases and the J gene lost 4 bases, with 10 bases spanning the gap. Germline V gives CDR1 SGDLS, CDR2 YYNGEE.

The chain has TRBV27 and TRBJ2-1, with 11 bases fitting TRBD2. Germline V gene data show CDR1 as MNHEY and CDR2 as SMNVEV (reference sequence). With V trimmed by 5 bases and J by 5 bases, 5 bases remained unmatched. This CDR3 contains 15 residues. The DNA for the CDR3 is TGTGCCAGCAGTCCAACTAGCGGGGGCCACAATGAGCAGTTCTTC. As protein: CASSPTSGGHNEQFF.

The chain employs TRBV5-1 and TRBJ2-5, with TRBD1 as a possible D gene (6 bases). Germline lookup yields CDR1 SGHRS and CDR2 YFSETQ. V lost 1 base and J 4 bases, leaving 14 bases between the germline ends. This CDR3 comprises 15 residues. This CDR3 is CASSLFRGHRETQYF. The CDR3 coding sequence is TGCGCCAGCAGCTTGTTCAGGGGCCATCGAGAGACCCAGTACTTC.

V is TRBV4-2 and J is TRBJ2-7; 8 bases are a match to TRBD2. J gave up 4 bases and V 0 bases, and 11 bases lay outside the gene matches. The germline CDR1 and CDR2 sequences are LGHNA and YNFKEQ. The CDR3 has 17 residues. The CDR3 DNA reads TGTGCCAGCAGCCAAGATCGGGCGGGAGGACACCAATACGAGCAGTACTTC. This encodes CASSQDRAGGHQYEQYF.

The chain couples TRBV4-2 to TRBJ2-2; TRBD2 matches 13 bases. Trimming took 1 base from V and 4 from J; bases not matched to a gene: 6. Germline lookup yields CDR1 LGHNA and CDR2 YNFKEQ. This CDR3 is 18 amino acids long. CDR3 sequence: CASSQVTSGGAGTGELFF. CDR3 DNA sequence: TGTGCCAGCAGCCAAGTAACTAGCGGGGGGGCGGGCACCGGGGAGCTGTTTTTT.

CDR3 coding DNA: TGTGCCAGCAGCTCGGGGGGTGGGATGGTTAGTTACGAGCAGTACTTC. This codes for CASSSGGGMVSYEQYF. The rearrangement links TRBV7-2 to TRBJ2-7; 7 bases line up with TRBD2. The germline CDR1 and CDR2 sequences are SGHTA and FQGNSA. The CDR3 loop spans 16 amino acids. V dropped 4 bases and J dropped 4; count of bases not matched to a gene: 13.

The rearrangement joins TRBV7-9 to TRBJ1-1; D unresolved. The CDR3 has 14 residues. Germline V gene sequence: CDR1 SEHNR, CDR2 FQNEAQ (reference sequence). With 3 bases removed from V and 2 bases from J, the gap between germline ends came to 10 bases. CDR3 DNA: TGTGCCAGCAGCTTGGGCTATCAAAACACTGAAGCTTTCTTT. Encoded protein: CASSLGYQNTEAFF. The full variable domain, rest sourced from reference TRBV7-9 and TRBJ1-1, is DTGVSQNPRHKITKRGQNVTFRCDPISEHNRLYWYRQTLGQGPEFLTYFQNEAQLEKSRLLSDRFSAERPKGSFSTLEIQRTEQGDSAMYLCASSLGYQNTEAFFGQGTRLTVV.

The V call is TRBV30, the J call TRBJ2-1; TRBD1 matches 9 bases. This CDR3 is 15 amino acids long. Trimming at V came to 2 bases and at J to 3 bases, leaving 5 bases not matched to a gene. Germline CDR1 GTSNPN, CDR2 SVGIG (reference sequence). The CDR3 is CAWSPGQGYYNEQFF. CDR3 sequence (DNA): TGTGCCTGGAGTCCAGGACAGGGGTACTACAATGAGCAGTTCTTC.

A note on this clone: Because the CDR3 is missing its conserved closing phenylalanine or tryptophan, this is likely a read error. The chain has TRBV4-1 and TRBJ2-4; 14 bases are a match to TRBD2. Germline trimming cut 4 bases from V and 9 bases from J; bases unmatched to any gene: 11. From germline, CDR1 is MGHRA and CDR2 YSYEKL. There are 17 residues in the CDR3. This CDR3 is CASSRLTSGGGEVIQYL. The CDR3 DNA follows: TGCGCCAGCAGCCGGTTGACTAGCGGGGGGGGTGAAGTCATTCAGTACCTC.

The rearrangement joins TRBV10-3 to TRBJ2-1; 10 nucleotides match TRBD2. Germline loops: CDR1 ENHRY, CDR2 SYGVKD. CDR3 length equals 15 residues. J lost 3 bases, V lost 4 bases, and 3 bases had no gene match. The CDR3 region is CAISASGGVYNEQFF. As DNA, the CDR3 is TGTGCCATCAGTGCAAGCGGGGGGGTCTACAATGAGCAGTTCTTC.

The rearrangement uses TRBV5-4 and TRBJ1-1; D gene unclear. Germline CDR1 is SGHNT and CDR2 is YYREEE (reference sequence). Trimming took 2 bases from V and 5 from J, leaving 22 bases between them. The CDR3 runs 17 residues. CDR3 nucleotide sequence: TGTGCCAGCAGCTTTCTTTCCATGGCATCAAGTTTAACTGAAGCTTTCTTT. Translated: CASSFLSMASSLTEAFF.

V is TRBV6-1 and J is TRBJ2-7, with D tentatively TRBD1 (5 bases). This CDR3 contains 13 residues. The V end was cut by 8 bases, the J end by 2 bases, with 13 bases between. CDR1 and CDR2 (germline): MNHNS, SASEGT. The CDR3 DNA reads TGTGCCAGCGTCCAGGGCAATGCCTACGAGCAGTACTTC. It codes for CASVQGNAYEQYF.

The rearrangement links TRBV6-5 to TRBJ1-1; TRBD1 might be the D (6 bases). Per germline, CDR1 MNHEY and CDR2 SVGAGI. V was pared by 6 bases and J by 5 bases, with 19 bases between. This CDR3 comprises 15 residues. The CDR3 DNA reads TGTGCCAGCAGCCTAGACAGGCCAGGCAGGACTGAAGCTTTCTTT. The encoded protein is CASSLDRPGRTEAFF.

This chain uses TRBV10-2 with TRBJ2-2, with 9 bases fitting TRBD2. Germline lookup yields CDR1 WSHSY and CDR2 SAAADI. The J segment lost 4 bases and the V segment lost 7 bases, leaving 19 bases of the junction unmatched. CDR3 length: 19 amino acids. In nucleotides, the CDR3 is TGCGCCAGCAACTCCGACAGGGAGGGAGGACTAGCGCGCACCGGGGAGCTGTTTTTT. Amino acid sequence: CASNSDREGGLARTGELFF.